One and the same sample provided the 9 T cell receptor beta chains below, sequenced in a study of blood T cell repertoires in COVID-19. Profiled with immunoSEQ multiplex PCR; TCRdb holds only in-frame clones, not every one. The repertoire has around 300,000 clones, roughly nine tenths of them found once; the top ten carry roughly 2.5%. The specimen sequenced was PBMCs or T cells enriched from blood (not recorded which). The receptors derive from a woman aged 18 to 35 who had recovered from COVID-19.

The rearrangement uses TRBV29-1 and TRBJ1-1, with 7 bases identical to TRBD1. Germline V CDR1 and CDR2: SQVTM, ANQGSEA. J was trimmed by 4 bases and V by 4 bases; bases with no gene match: 6. The CDR3 length is 13 residues. CDR3 in amino acids: CSVATGTGTEAFF. The CDR3 DNA reads as TGCAGCGTTGCGACAGGGACGGGCACTGAAGCTTTCTTT.

V usage is TRBV13 and J usage is TRBJ2-1; TRBD2 is a possible D gene (5 bases). V was clipped by 8 bases and J by 9 bases, with 17 bases between them. There are 13 residues in the CDR3. CDR1 and CDR2 from the germline V gene are PRHDT and FYEKMQ (reference sequence). The CDR3 reads CASGRALKGEQFF. Here the CDR3 DNA reads TGTGCCAGCGGGAGAGCCCTGAAGGGTGAGCAGTTCTTC.

This clone was recorded once. DNA of the CDR3: TGTGCCAGCAGCTTAGCGCATGGTAGCGGGGGGGAAGAGACCCAGTACTTC. Translating gives CASSLAHGSGGEETQYF. The V gene is TRBV7-2, the J gene TRBJ2-5, with 11 bases that match TRBD2. J lost 3 bases, V lost 0 bases, and 6 bases had no gene match. This CDR3 is built from 17 residues. Per the germline V gene, CDR1 is SGHTA and CDR2 is FQGNSA. The whole variable domain, filled in from reference TRBV7-2 and TRBJ2-5, reads GAGVSQSPSNKVTEKGKDVELRCDPISGHTALYWYRQSLGQGLEFLIYFQGNSAPDKSGLPSDRFSAERTGGSVSTLTIQRTQQEDSAVYLCASSLAHGSGGEETQYFGPGTRLLVL.

V gene TRBV4-1 combines with J gene TRBJ1-5; D not certain. The CDR3 is 14 residues long. Looked up from germline, CDR1 is MGHRA and CDR2 is YSYEKL. V was shortened by 2 bases and J by 1 base, with 6 bases between the two germline ends. CDR3 in DNA: TGCGCCAGCAGCCAATCGGGGAGCAATCAGCCCCAGCATTTT. Protein product: CASSQSGSNQPQHF.

This clone was seen a few times. The J gene is TRBJ2-7, the V gene TRBV18; TRBD1 matches at 10 bases. Germline CDR1 reads KGHSH; CDR2 reads LQKENI. Trimming cost V 4 bases and J 6 bases; bases outside gene matches: 9. The CDR3 is made up of 15 amino acids. CDR3 protein: CASSQRDRGLGEQYF. In nucleotides, the CDR3 is TGTGCCAGCTCACAAAGAGACAGGGGGCTTGGCGAGCAGTACTTC.

The gene calls are TRBV9 and TRBJ2-3; D possibly corresponds to TRBD2 (5 bases). The V gene lost 0 bases and the J gene lost 3 bases, with 8 bases spanning the gap. Germline CDR1 reads SGDLS; CDR2 reads YYNGEE. The CDR3 loop spans 14 amino acids. The CDR3 region is CASSVASSTDTQYF. CDR3 DNA: TGTGCCAGCAGCGTAGCTAGCAGTACAGATACGCAGTATTTT.

This sequence joins TRBV11-3 and TRBJ2-2, with D possibly matching TRBD2 (6 bases). Germline assignment: CDR1 SGHNT and CDR2 YENEEA. This CDR3 contains 14 residues. V lost 0 bases to trimming and J lost 6 bases, with 8 bases between them. As DNA, the CDR3 is TGTGCCAGCAGCTTAGAAAGCGGGTCCGGGGAGCTGTTTTTT. It yields the protein CASSLESGSGELFF.

The chain is built from TRBV2 and TRBJ1-2, with 9 bases matching TRBD1. Germline CDR1 reads SNHLY; CDR2 reads FYNNEI. The CDR3 contains 14 residues. V gave up 1 base and J gave up 4 bases; unmatched junction bases: 1. The CDR3: CASSEETGGYGYTF. For the CDR3, the DNA is TGTGCCAGCAGTGAAGAGACAGGGGGCTATGGCTACACCTTC.

The rearrangement links TRBV10-2 to TRBJ1-1, with 8 bases lining up with TRBD1. This CDR3 is 13 amino acids long. Germline V gene sequence: CDR1 WSHSY, CDR2 SAAADI. The CDR3 DNA reads as TGCGTCTCACTGCAGGGGGCGAACACTGAAGCTTTCTTT. Amino acids: CVSLQGANTEAFF.